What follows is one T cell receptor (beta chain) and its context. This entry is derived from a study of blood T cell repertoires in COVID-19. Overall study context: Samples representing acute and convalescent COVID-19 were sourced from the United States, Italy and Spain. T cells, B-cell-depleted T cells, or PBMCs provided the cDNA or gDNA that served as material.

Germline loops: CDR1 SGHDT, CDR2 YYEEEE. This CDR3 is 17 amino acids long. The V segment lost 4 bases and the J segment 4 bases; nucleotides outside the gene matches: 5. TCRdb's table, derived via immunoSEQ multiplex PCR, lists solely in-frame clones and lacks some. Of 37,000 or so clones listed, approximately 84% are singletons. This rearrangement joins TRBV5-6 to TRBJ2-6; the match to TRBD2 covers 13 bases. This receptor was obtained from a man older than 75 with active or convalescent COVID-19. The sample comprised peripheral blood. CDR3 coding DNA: TGTGCCAGCAGCCGTGGACTAGCGGGGGCGGGGGCCAACGTCCTGACTTTC. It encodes CASSRGLAGAGANVLTF.